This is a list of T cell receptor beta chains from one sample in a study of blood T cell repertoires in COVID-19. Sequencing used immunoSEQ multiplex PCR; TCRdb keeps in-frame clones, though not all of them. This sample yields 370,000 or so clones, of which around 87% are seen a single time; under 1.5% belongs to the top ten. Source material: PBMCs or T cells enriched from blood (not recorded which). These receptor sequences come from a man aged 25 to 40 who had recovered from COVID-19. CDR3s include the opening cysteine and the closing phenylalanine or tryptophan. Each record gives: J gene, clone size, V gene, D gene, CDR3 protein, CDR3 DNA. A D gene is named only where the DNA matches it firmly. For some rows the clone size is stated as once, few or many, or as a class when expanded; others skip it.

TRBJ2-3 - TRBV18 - CASSPVNTDTQYF TGTGCCAGCTCACCAGTAAACACAGATACGCAGTATTTT
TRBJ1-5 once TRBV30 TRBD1 CAWSVKRGLNQPQHF TGTGCCTGGAGTGTAAAGAGGGGGCTCAATCAGCCCCAGCATTTT
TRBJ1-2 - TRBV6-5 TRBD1 CAGRTGRVDGYTF TGTGCCGGTAGGACAGGGAGGGTCGATGGCTACACCTTC
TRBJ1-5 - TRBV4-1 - CASSRGTQDSNQPQHF TGCGCCAGCAGCCGTGGGACACAAGATAGCAATCAGCCCCAGCATTTT
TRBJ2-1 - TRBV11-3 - CASSQGRGSYNEQFF TGTGCCAGCAGCCAAGGACGGGGCTCCTACAATGAGCAGTTCTTC
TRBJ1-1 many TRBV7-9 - CASSFNPNTEAFF TGTGCCAGCAGCTTTAATCCGAACACTGAAGCTTTCTTT
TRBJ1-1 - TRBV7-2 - CASSLTGMNTEAFF TGTGCCAGCAGCTTGACGGGGATGAACACTGAAGCTTTCTTT
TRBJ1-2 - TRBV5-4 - CASSLTPDSPTYGYTF TGTGCCAGCAGCTTGACTCCGGACAGCCCCACCTATGGCTACACCTTC
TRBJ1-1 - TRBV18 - CASSPPGRANTEAFF TGTGCCAGCTCACCACCGGGCAGGGCGAACACTGAAGCTTTCTTT
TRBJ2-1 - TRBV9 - CASSVRSQEDEQFF TGTGCCAGCAGCGTCAGAAGTCAGGAGGATGAGCAGTTCTTC
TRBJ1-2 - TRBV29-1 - CSVAVGREGYTF TGCAGCGTAGCCGTGGGGCGGGAGGGCTACACCTTC
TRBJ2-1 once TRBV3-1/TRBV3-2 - CASSQDTAYNEQFF TGTGCCAGCAGCCAAGATACAGCCTACAATGAGCAGTTCTTC
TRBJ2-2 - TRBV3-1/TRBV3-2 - CASSPVHRANTGELFF TGTGCCAGCAGCCCGGTCCACAGGGCGAACACCGGGGAGCTGTTTTTT
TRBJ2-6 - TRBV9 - CASSVGRTLSGANVLTF TGTGCCAGCAGCGTAGGAAGGACTCTCTCTGGGGCCAACGTCCTGACTTTC
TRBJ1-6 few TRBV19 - CASSIKSHSGSYNSPLHF TGTGCCAGTAGTATTAAGTCCCATTCCGGCTCCTATAATTCACCCCTCCACTTT
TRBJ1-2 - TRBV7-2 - CASSLSIYGYTF TGTGCCAGCAGCTTATCAATCTATGGCTACACCTTC
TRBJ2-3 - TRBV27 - CASSLSDVLLREDTQYF TGTGCCAGCAGTTTATCGGACGTCCTCCTGAGGGAAGATACGCAGTATTTT
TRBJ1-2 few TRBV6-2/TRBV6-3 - CASSGLYGYTF TGTGCCAGCAGCGGGCTATATGGCTACACCTTC
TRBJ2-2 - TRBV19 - CASSKRGRGNTGELFF TGTGCCAGTAGTAAGAGGGGCAGGGGGAACACCGGGGAGCTGTTTTTT
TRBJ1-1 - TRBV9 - CASSARASNTEAFF TGTGCCAGCAGCGCGAGGGCGTCCAACACTGAAGCTTTCTTT
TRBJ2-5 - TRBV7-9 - CASSRGPQETQYF TGTGCCAGCAGTAGGGGCCCCCAAGAGACCCAGTACTTC
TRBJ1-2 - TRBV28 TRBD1 CASSQPTGGNYGYTF TGTGCCAGCAGTCAACCGACAGGGGGCAACTATGGCTACACCTTC
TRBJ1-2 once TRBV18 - CASSPGREGTGYTF TGTGCCAGCTCACCGGGGAGGGAAGGTACTGGCTACACCTTC
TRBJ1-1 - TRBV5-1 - CASSLEEGITEAFF TGCGCCAGCAGCTTGGAAGAGGGCATCACTGAAGCTTTCTTT
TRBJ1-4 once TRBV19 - CASSKDSYNEKLFF TGTGCCAGTAGTAAGGACAGCTACAATGAAAAACTGTTTTTT
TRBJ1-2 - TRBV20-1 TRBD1 CSASRQGIGGLLGTF TGCAGTGCTAGTCGACAGGGAATTGGGGGTCTCCTTGGCACCTTC
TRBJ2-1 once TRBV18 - CASSPRDGGEQFF TGTGCCAGCTCACCCCGGGACGGGGGTGAGCAGTTCTTC
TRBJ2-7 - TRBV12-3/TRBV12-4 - CASSSWGDEQYF TGTGCCAGCAGTTCGTGGGGGGACGAGCAGTACTTC
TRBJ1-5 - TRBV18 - CASSLSGSNQPQHF TGTGCCAGCTCACTCTCAGGGAGCAATCAGCCCCAGCATTTT
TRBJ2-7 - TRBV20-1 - CSASDLYEQYF TGCAGTGCTAGTGACCTCTACGAGCAGTACTTC
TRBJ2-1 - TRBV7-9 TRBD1 CASIPAGGNEQFF TGTGCCAGCATTCCTGCAGGGGGAAATGAGCAGTTCTTC
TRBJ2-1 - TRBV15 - CATSTRTVNNEQFF TGTGCCACCAGCACCCGGACAGTGAACAATGAGCAGTTCTTC
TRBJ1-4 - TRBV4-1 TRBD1 CASSQEPPGQGAGKLFF TGCGCCAGCAGCCAAGAACCCCCGGGACAGGGGGCTGGAAAACTGTTTTTT
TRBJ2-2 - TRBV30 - CAWSKQTNTGELFF TGTGCCTGGAGTAAACAAACAAACACCGGGGAGCTGTTTTTT
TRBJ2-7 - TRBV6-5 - CASSYGQGPYEQYF TGTGCCAGCAGTTACGGGCAGGGTCCCTACGAGCAGTACTTC
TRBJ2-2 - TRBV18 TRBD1 CASSREQGADTGELFF TGTGCCAGCTCACGGGAACAGGGGGCCGACACCGGGGAGCTGTTTTTT
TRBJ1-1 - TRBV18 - CASSPQRQAMNTEAFF TGTGCCAGCTCACCCCAACGACAGGCCATGAACACTGAAGCTTTCTTT
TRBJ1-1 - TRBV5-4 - CASSLGGVRGTEAFF TGTGCCAGCAGCTTGGGCGGGGTCCGAGGGACTGAAGCTTTCTTT
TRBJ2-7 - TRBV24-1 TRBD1 CATSDSRQGIHEQYF TGTGCCACCAGTGATAGCAGACAGGGAATCCACGAGCAGTACTTC
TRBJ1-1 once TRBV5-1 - CASRLTGEGLGAFF TGCGCCAGCAGACTCACCGGGGAGGGCCTTGGAGCTTTCTTT
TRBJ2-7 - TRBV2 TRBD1 CASSGPTGSGGSYEQYF TGTGCCAGCAGTGGTCCGACAGGGTCAGGGGGCAGCTACGAGCAGTACTTC
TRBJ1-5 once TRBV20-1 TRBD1 CSASIGTDYSNQPQHF TGCAGTGCTAGTATTGGGACAGACTATAGCAATCAGCCCCAGCATTTT
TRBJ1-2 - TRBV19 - CASSSVTKISTETF TGTGCCAGTAGCTCCGTGACCAAGATCTCGACAGAGACCTTC
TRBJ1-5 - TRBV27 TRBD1 CASRAGTVRLSNQPQHF TGTGCCAGCAGGGCCGGGACAGTCCGTCTTAGCAATCAGCCCCAGCATTTT
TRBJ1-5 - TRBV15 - CATSSFRGSNQPQHF TGTGCCACCAGCTCCTTTCGGGGAAGCAATCAGCCCCAGCATTTT
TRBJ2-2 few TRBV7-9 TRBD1 CASSPTGTPGELFF TGTGCCAGCAGCCCGACAGGGACCCCCGGGGAGCTGTTTTTT
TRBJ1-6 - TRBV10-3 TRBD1 CAISVRDRADSPLHF TGTGCCATCTCAGTTAGGGACAGGGCTGACTCACCCCTCCACTTT
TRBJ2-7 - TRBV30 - CAWNQNSYEQYF TGTGCCTGGAATCAAAACAGCTACGAGCAGTACTTC
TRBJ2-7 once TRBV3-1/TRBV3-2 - CASSQAGIHEQYF TGTGCCAGCAGCCAAGCAGGGATCCACGAGCAGTACTTC
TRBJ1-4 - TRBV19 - CASSIVDSFREKLFF TGTGCCAGTAGTATAGTGGACAGTTTTCGGGAAAAACTGTTTTTT
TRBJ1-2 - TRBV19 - CAPCGGDWDYGYTF TGTGCCCCCTGCGGAGGGGATTGGGACTATGGCTACACCTTC
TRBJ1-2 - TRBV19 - CASSRGGANYGYTF TGTGCCAGTAGTAGAGGGGGAGCTAACTATGGCTACACCTTC
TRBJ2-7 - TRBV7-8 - CASSTTGYEQYF TGTGCCAGCAGCACTACAGGCTACGAGCAGTACTTC
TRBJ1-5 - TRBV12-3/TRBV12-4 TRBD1 CASRTGNQPQHF TGTGCCAGCAGGACAGGGAACCAGCCCCAGCATTTT